The 5 T cell receptor beta chains below were found in one sample sequenced in a study of T cell responses to AZD1222 COVID-19 vaccine. The assay was immunoSEQ multiplex PCR, and TCRdb's table has in-frame clones only and misses some. This sample has 130,000 or so clones, with roughly 89% found just once. This specimen consisted of peripheral blood, obtained on day 0 of AZD1222 vaccination. The receptors shown here come from an adult in good health.

The genes are TRBV7-2 and TRBJ1-2; D call uncertain. Per the germline V gene, CDR1 is SGHTA and CDR2 is FQGNSA. V was cut by 5 bases and J by 2 bases, with 6 bases left in between. CDR3 length equals 12 residues. The chain's CDR3 is CASSPQNYGYTF. In nucleotides, the CDR3 is TGTGCCAGCAGCCCACAGAACTATGGCTACACCTTC.

The genes are TRBV27 and TRBJ1-6, with D perhaps matching TRBD1 (6 bases). The germline V gene encodes CDR1 MNHEY and CDR2 SMNVEV (reference sequence). The CDR3 runs 16 residues. The germline V and J ends were trimmed by 2 bases and 8 bases, with 16 bases remaining between them. CDR3 sequence (DNA): TGTGCCAGCAGTTTACTCAAAACAGGGCTTGATTCACCCCTCCACTTT. It translates to CASSLLKTGLDSPLHF.

The rearrangement links TRBV27 to TRBJ1-2; 7 bases fit TRBD1. Germline assignment: CDR1 MNHEY and CDR2 SMNVEV (reference sequence). Trimming cost V 8 bases and J 5 bases; bases outside gene matches: 8. The CDR3 has 13 residues. The CDR3, as DNA: TGTGCCAGCGCAAATGACAGGGTATATGGCTACACCTTC. Protein sequence: CASANDRVYGYTF.

This chain connects TRBV4-1 to TRBJ1-3, with D hard to call. The V gene's germline CDR1 is MGHRA and CDR2 YSYEKL. Between the trimmed V and J ends, which lost 0 bases and 0 bases, there was a span of 6 bases. This CDR3 is built from 15 residues. CDR3 amino acids: CASSQDGGSGNTIYF. The DNA of the CDR3 is TGCGCCAGCAGCCAAGATGGTGGCTCTGGAAACACCATATATTTT.

The chain carries TRBV7-9 and TRBJ1-4, with D maybe TRBD1 (5 bases). CDR1 and CDR2 (germline): SEHNR, FQNEAQ (reference sequence). The CDR3 spans 14 residues. V lost 3 bases, J lost 7 bases, and 12 bases lay in between. DNA for the CDR3: TGTGCCAGCAGCTTGCAGGGCCCTTTTGAAAAACTGTTTTTT. Its translation is CASSLQGPFEKLFF. Full variable domain (remainder filled in from reference TRBV7-9 and TRBJ1-4): DTGVSQNPRHKITKRGQNVTFRCDPISEHNRLYWYRQTLGQGPEFLTYFQNEAQLEKSRLLSDRFSAERPKGSFSTLEIQRTEQGDSAMYLCASSLQGPFEKLFFGSGTQLSVL.